One sample yielded the 8 T cell receptor beta chains listed below, sequenced in a study of T cells in Graves' hyperthyroidism and ophthalmopathy. Amplification yielded TCR beta CDR3 regions, with RNA transcripts as the source. In the first-round RT-PCR of the TCR CDR3, the HTBI primer set was used. TCRdb reanalysed the multiplex PCR reads using MiXCR and keeps one entry per CDR3 protein. The sample records some 580,000 distinct CDR3 sequences, more than 15% being singletons. Sequenced sample: blood. Receptors originate from a woman aged 40 to 55 with Graves' ophthalmopathy.

The chain links TRBV6-1 to TRBJ1-6; D unresolved. Trimming stripped 3 bases from V and 2 bases from J, with 2 bases between. This CDR3 region has 13 residues. Germline assignment: CDR1 MNHNS and CDR2 SASEGT. The CDR3 DNA reads as TGTGCCAGCAGTGAGCCCTATAATTCACCCCTCCACTTT. Translating gives CASSEPYNSPLHF.

Ten or more counts support this clonotype. CDR3 DNA: TGTGCCAGCAGCTTGCTCGGGGGCCCACAATTGGGCTATGGCTACACCTTC. It encodes CASSLLGGPQLGYGYTF. The gene calls are TRBV5-8 and TRBJ1-2; D might be TRBD1 (6 bases). CDR1 SGHTS and CDR2 YDEGEE come from the germline V gene. V lost 1 base to trimming and J lost 4 bases, with 20 bases between them. This CDR3 region has 17 residues.

A few counts support this clonotype. The rearrangement joins TRBV5-1 to TRBJ1-1; weak D call: TRBD1 (5 bases). The CDR3 runs to 14 residues. V was clipped by 2 bases and J by 4 bases, with 12 bases between them. Germline CDR1 SGHRS, CDR2 YFSETQ. The CDR3 is CASSLISGLTEAFF. CDR3 sequence (DNA): TGCGCCAGCAGCTTAATCTCGGGACTCACTGAAGCTTTCTTT.

This clonotype was counted ten times or more. The V call is TRBV6-2 or TRBV6-3, the J call TRBJ2-5, with D hard to call. V was cut by 3 bases and J by 5 bases, with 7 bases left in between. Germline V gene lookup returns CDR1 MNHEY and CDR2 SVGEGT. This CDR3 comprises 12 residues. The CDR3 bases are TGTGCCAGCAGTTATTTCCGGGAGACCCAGTACTTC. It is translated as CASSYFRETQYF.

This clonotype was seen ten or more times. This chain joins TRBV20-1 and TRBJ2-7; TRBD1 agrees at 8 bases. The ends lost 3 bases at V and 5 bases at J; junction bases unmatched: 9. The CDR3 spans 14 residues. CDR1 DFQATT and CDR2 SNEGSKA come from the germline V gene (reference sequence). In nucleotides, the CDR3 is TGCAGTGCTAGGAGGAATGGACAGGGTAACGAGCAGTACTTC. This gives the protein CSARRNGQGNEQYF.

This clonotype was seen more than once but under ten times. J is TRBJ1-4 and V is TRBV6-2 or TRBV6-3; D is uncertain. Trimming cost V 2 bases and J 11 bases, with 12 bases left between them. CDR3 length equals 13 residues. CDR1 MNHEY and CDR2 SVGEGT come from the germline V gene. The CDR3 protein is CASSYGGIAKLFF. DNA of the CDR3: TGTGCCAGCAGTTACGGAGGGATCGCTAAACTGTTTTTT.

The rearrangement joins TRBV5-5 to TRBJ2-7; D uncertain. This CDR3 has 14 residues. CDR1 is SGHKS, CDR2 YYEKEE, per germline (reference sequence). V was trimmed by 5 bases and J by 2 bases, leaving 14 bases between them. The CDR3 reads CASRIFGPTYEQYF. The CDR3 DNA is TGTGCCAGCAGGATCTTCGGACCGACCTACGAGCAGTACTTC.

This clonotype was seen ten or more times. The gene calls are TRBV5-1 and TRBJ2-1; TRBD2 matches 8 bases. The V gene's germline CDR1 is SGHRS and CDR2 YFSETQ. The V and J ends lost 1 base and 4 bases, in that order; junction bases with no gene match: 4. CDR3 length equals 15 residues. CDR3 coding DNA: TGCGCCAGCAGCTTGTTCCAGCGGGGGTACAATGAGCAGTTCTTC. Translating it yields CASSLFQRGYNEQFF. The whole variable domain, remainder taken from reference TRBV5-1 and TRBJ2-1, is KAGVTQTPRYLIKTRGQQVTLSCSPISGHRSVSWYQQTPGQGLQFLFEYFSETQRNKGNFPGRFSGRQFSNSRSEMNVSTLELGDSALYLCASSLFQRGYNEQFFGPGTRLTVL.